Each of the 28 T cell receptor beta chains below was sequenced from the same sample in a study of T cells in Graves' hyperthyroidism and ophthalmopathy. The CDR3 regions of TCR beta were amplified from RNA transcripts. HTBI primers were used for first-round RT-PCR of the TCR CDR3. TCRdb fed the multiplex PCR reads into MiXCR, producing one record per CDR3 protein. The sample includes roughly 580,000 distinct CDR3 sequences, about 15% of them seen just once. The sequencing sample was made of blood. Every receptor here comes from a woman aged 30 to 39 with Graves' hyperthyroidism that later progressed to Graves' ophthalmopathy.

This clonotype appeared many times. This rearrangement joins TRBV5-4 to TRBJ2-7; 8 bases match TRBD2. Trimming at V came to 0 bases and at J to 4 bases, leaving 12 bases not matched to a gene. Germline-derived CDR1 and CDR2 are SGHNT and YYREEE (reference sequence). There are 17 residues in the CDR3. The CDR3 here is CASSLGAELAGIYEQYF. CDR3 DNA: TGTGCCAGCAGCTTGGGGGCCGAGTTAGCGGGGATTTACGAGCAGTACTTC.

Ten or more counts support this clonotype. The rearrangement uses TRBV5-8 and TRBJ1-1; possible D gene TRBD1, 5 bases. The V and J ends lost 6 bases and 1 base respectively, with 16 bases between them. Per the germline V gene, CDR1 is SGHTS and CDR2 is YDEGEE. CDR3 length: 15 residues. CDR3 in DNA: TGTGCCAGCACAACCCCGGGACTTAAGAACACTGAAGCTTTCTTT. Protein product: CASTTPGLKNTEAFF.

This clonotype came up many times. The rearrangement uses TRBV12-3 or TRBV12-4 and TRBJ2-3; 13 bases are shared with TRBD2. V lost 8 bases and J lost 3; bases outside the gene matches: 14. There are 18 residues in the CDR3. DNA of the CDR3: TGTGCCAGCGGTACCGGGACTAGCGGGACCCTAGGGACAGATACGCAGTATTTT. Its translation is CASGTGTSGTLGTDTQYF.

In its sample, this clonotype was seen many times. The CDR3 DNA follows: TGCGCCAGCAGCCCCGCGGTAGTGAACACTGAAGCTTTCTTT. It is translated as CASSPAVVNTEAFF. The chain has TRBV5-1 and TRBJ1-1; no clear D. CDR1 and CDR2 (germline): SGHRS, YFSETQ. The CDR3 length is 14 residues. Deletions cut 4 bases from V and 0 bases from J, with 10 bases between.

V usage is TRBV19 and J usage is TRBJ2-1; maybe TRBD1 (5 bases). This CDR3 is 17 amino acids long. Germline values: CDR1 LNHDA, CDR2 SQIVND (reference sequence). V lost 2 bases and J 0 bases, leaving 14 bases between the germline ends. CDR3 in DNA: TGTGCCAGTAGTATACTTCCGACAGCTAGCTCCTACAATGAGCAGTTCTTC. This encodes CASSILPTASSYNEQFF.

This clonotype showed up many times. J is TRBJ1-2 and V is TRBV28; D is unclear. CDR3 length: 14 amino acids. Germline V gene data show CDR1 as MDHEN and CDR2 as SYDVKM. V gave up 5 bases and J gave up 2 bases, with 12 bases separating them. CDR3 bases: TGTGCCAGCAGTACCCCGGTCAGAAACTATGGCTACACCTTC. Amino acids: CASSTPVRNYGYTF.

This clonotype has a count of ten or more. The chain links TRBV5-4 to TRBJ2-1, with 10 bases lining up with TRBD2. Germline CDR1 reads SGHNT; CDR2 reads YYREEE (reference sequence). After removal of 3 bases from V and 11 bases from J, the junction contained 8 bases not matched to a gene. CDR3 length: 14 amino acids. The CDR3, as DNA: TGTGCCAGCAGCTCCCAACAAGCGGGAGGGCAGCAGTTCTTC. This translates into CASSSQQAGGQQFF. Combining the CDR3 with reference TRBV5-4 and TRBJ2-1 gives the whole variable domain ETGVTQSPTHLIKTRGQQVTLRCSSQSGHNTVSWYQQALGQGPQFIFQYYREEENGRGNFPPRFSGLQFPNYSSELNVNALELDDSALYLCASSSQQAGGQQFFGPGTRLTVL.

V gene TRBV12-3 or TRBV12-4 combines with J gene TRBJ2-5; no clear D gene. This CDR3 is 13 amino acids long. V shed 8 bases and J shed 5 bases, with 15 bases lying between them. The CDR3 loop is CASGKIGSETQYF. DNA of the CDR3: TGTGCCAGCGGAAAGATAGGCTCGGAGACCCAGTACTTC.

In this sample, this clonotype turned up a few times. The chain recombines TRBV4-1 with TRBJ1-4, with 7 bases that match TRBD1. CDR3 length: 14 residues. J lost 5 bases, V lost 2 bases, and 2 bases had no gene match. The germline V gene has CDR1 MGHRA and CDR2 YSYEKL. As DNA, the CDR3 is TGCGCCAGCAGCCAAACAGGGGTAAATGAAAAACTGTTTTTT. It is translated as CASSQTGVNEKLFF.

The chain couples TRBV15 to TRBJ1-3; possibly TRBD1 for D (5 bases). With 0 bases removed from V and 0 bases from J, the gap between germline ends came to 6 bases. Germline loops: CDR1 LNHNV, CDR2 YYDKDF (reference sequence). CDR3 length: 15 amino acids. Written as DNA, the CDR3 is TGTGCCACCAGCAGAGATACAGGCTCTGGAAACACCATATATTTT. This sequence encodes CATSRDTGSGNTIYF.

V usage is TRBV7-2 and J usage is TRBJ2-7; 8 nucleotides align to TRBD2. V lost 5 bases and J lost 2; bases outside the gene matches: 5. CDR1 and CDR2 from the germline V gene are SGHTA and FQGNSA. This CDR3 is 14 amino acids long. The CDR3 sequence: CASSPTSGAYEQYF. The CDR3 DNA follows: TGTGCCAGCAGCCCCACTAGCGGAGCCTACGAGCAGTACTTC.

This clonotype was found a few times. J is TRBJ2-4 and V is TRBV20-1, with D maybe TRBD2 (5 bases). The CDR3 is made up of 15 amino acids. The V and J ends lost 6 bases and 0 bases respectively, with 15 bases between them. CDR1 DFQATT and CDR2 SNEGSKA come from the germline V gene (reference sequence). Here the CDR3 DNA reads TGCAGTGCCCCAACAGCGGACGGAGCCAAAAACATTCAGTACTTC. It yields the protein CSAPTADGAKNIQYF.

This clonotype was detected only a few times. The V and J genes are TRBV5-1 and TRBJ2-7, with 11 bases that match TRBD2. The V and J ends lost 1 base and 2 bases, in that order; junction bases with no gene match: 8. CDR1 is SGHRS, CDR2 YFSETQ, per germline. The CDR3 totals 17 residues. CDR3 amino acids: CASSLSNRLAGTYEQYF. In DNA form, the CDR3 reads TGCGCCAGCAGCTTGTCGAACAGACTAGCGGGGACCTACGAGCAGTACTTC.

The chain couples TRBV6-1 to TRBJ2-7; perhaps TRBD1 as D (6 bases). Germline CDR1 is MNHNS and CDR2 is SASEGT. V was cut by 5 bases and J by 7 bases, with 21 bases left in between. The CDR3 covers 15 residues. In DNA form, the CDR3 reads TGTGCCAGCAGTCCACCCACCGGGACACCAGTGGAGCAGTACTTC. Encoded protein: CASSPPTGTPVEQYF.

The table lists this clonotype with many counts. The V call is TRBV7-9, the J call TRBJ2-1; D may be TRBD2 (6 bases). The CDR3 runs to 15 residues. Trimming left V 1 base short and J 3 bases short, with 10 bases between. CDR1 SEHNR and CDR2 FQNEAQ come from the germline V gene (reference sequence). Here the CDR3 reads CASSLGGVGYNEQFF. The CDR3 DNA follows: TGTGCCAGCAGCTTAGGCGGGGTCGGCTACAATGAGCAGTTCTTC.

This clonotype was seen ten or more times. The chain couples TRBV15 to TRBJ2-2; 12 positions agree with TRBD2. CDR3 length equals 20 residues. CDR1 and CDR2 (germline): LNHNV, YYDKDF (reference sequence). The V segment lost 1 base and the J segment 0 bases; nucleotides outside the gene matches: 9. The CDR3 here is CATSRAPVTSGRPNTGELFF. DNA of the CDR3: TGTGCCACCAGCAGAGCCCCGGTAACTAGCGGGAGGCCGAACACCGGGGAGCTGTTTTTT.

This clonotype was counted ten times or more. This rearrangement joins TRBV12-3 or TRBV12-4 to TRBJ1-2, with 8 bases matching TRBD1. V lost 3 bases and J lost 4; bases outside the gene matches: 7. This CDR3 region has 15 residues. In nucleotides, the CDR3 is TGTGCCAGCAGTTTGGGACAGGCCTTTAGCTATGGCTACACCTTC. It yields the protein CASSLGQAFSYGYTF.

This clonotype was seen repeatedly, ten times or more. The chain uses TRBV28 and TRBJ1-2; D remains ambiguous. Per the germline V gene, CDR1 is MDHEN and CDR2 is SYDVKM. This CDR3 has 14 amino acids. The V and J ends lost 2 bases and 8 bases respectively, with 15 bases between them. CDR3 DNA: TGTGCCAGCAGTTTAGTGAACGTGGGGAGCGGCTACACCTTC. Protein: CASSLVNVGSGYTF.

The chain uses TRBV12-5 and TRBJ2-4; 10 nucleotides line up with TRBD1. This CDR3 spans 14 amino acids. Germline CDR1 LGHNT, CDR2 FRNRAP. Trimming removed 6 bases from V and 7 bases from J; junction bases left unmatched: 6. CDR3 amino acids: CASGQPGQGNIQYF. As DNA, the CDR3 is TGTGCTAGTGGCCAGCCGGGACAGGGGAACATTCAGTACTTC.

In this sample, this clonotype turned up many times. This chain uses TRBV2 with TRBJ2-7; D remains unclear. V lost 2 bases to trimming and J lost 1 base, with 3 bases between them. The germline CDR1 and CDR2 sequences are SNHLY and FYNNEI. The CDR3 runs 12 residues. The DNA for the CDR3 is TGTGCCAGCAGTGAACGGTCCTACGAGCAGTACTTC. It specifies CASSERSYEQYF.

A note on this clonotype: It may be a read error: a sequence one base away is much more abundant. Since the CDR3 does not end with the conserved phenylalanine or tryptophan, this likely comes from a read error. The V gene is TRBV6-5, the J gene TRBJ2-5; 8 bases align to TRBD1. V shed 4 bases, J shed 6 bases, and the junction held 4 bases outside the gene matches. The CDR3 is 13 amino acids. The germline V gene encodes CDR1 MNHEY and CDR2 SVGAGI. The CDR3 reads CASSSGGAKTQYL. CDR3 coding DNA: TGTGCCAGCAGTTCAGGGGGCGCCAAGACCCAGTACCTC.

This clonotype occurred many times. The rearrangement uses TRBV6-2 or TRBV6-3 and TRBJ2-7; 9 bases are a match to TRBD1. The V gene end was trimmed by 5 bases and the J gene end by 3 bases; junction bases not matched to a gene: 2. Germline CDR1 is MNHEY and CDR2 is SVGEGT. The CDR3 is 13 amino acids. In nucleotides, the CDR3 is TGTGCCAGCAGTGTGGACAGGGGCTACGAGCAGTACTTC. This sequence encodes CASSVDRGYEQYF.

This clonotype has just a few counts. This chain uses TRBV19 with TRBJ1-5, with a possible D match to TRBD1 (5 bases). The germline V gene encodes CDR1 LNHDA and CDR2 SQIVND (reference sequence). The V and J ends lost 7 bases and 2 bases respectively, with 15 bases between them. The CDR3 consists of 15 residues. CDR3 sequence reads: CASTARGSGNQPQHF. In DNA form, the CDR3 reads TGTGCCAGTACCGCGAGGGGTTCTGGCAATCAGCCCCAGCATTTT.

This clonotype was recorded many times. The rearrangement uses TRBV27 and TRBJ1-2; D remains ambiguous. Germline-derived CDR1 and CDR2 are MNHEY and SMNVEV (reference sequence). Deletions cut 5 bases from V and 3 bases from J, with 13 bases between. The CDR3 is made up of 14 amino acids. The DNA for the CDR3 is TGTGCCAGCAGTGATCTGGGCTTGGACTATGGCTACACCTTC. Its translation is CASSDLGLDYGYTF.

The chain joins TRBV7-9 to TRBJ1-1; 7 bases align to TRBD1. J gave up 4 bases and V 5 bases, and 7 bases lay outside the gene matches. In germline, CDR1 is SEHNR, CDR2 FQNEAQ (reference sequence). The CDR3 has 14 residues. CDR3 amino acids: CASSLRQGSTEAFF. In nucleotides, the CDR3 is TGTGCCAGCAGCCTAAGACAGGGAAGCACTGAAGCTTTCTTT.

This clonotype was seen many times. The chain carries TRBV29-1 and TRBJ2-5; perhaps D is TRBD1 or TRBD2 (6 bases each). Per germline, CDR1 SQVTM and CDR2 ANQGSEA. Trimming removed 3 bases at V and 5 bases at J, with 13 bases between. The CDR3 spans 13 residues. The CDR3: CSVDRGGGETQYF. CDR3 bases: TGCAGCGTTGACAGGGGAGGTGGCGAGACCCAGTACTTC.

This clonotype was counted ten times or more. CDR3 sequence reads: CASSLDRESVYTF. CDR3 DNA: TGTGCCAGCAGCCTGGACAGGGAGTCTGTGTACACCTTC. The rearrangement links TRBV27 to TRBJ1-2; TRBD1 matches at 8 bases. This CDR3 region has 13 residues. In germline, CDR1 is MNHEY, CDR2 SMNVEV (reference sequence). Losses at the gene ends were 6 bases for V and 11 bases for J; bases not matched to a gene: 11.

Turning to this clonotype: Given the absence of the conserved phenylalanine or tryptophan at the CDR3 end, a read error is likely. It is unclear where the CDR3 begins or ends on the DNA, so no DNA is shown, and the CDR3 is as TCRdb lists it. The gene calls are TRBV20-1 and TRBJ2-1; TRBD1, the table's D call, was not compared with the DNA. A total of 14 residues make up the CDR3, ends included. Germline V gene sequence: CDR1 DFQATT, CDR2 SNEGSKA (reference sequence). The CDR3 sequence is CSARLSRAYNEQFL.